This T cell receptor (beta chain) was obtained from a study of T cell repertoires in cytomegalovirus infection. Study in general: Peptides in the study included HLA-C-restricted and HLA-B-restricted CMV epitopes. Both a matching HLA type and CMV infection were indicated by public TCR beta signatures. Study findings and constraints: CMV carriers having the relevant HLA were flagged by cumulative public TCR beta family frequency. The study found HLA-C-restricted CMV-specific TCR beta clonotypes dominating the ex vivo response.

TCRdb re-derived calls from the reads in MiXCR, one entry per CDR3 protein. The sample has under 350,000 distinct CDR3 sequences, 22% seen once. Turning to this clonotype: Antigen specificity is unknown.

The sequencing used cultured PBMCs, collected from culture after CMV antigen stimulation. The source of this sequence is a human donor in good health (CMV status not recorded). Some clones in this sample may be carry-over from other donors' samples.

Written as DNA, the CDR3 is TGTGCCAGCGGATGGGGAGGAGCTTCCGGGCAAGAGACCCAGTACTTC. It yields the protein CASGWGGASGQETQYF. The chain joins TRBV5-4 to TRBJ2-5, with TRBD2 as a possible D gene (6 bases). The V gene's germline CDR1 is SGHNT and CDR2 YYREEE (reference sequence). CDR3 length: 16 amino acids. V gave up 7 bases and J gave up 2 bases, with 21 bases separating them.